One T cell receptor beta chain is described in this entry. The data stem from a study of OX40 agonist ivuxolimab in advanced cancers. Across the study: Dose-escalation patients were diagnosed with hepatocellular carcinoma, melanoma, renal cell cancer or head and neck cancer. Enrollees could have had prior anti-PD-1, anti-PD-L1 or anti-CTLA-4 therapy, which approximately 40% had received.

Assay used: immunoSEQ multiplex PCR; TCRdb lists only in-frame clones, some missing. The table shows approximately 84,000 clones, with 65% to 90% occurring only once. CDR3 length: 14 residues. V was cut by 4 bases and J by 5 bases, with 12 bases left in between. Germline lookup yields CDR1 SGDLS and CDR2 YYNGEE. The gene calls are TRBV9 and TRBJ1-4; D might be TRBD1 (5 bases). The TCR was taken from an adult with an advanced solid tumor such as melanoma, head and neck, liver or kidney cancer. Material: CD4+ or CD8+ T cells sorted from blood, obtained in a trial of the OX40 agonist ivuxolimab. The CDR3 DNA is TGTGCCAGCAGCCCGCCGGGACTGAATGAAAAACTGTTTTTT. Encoded protein: CASSPPGLNEKLFF.